The present T cell receptor beta chain was sequenced within a study of T cells after posttransplantation cyclophosphamide. The study, taken as a whole, reports: Recipient CMV seropositivity and CMV reactivation strongly tracked TRB clonality. Blood and skin or GI T cell repertoires showed limited TRB overlap.

For this clone: Its specificity is not known.

The CDR3 is 14 amino acids. Germline V gene lookup returns CDR1 SGDLS and CDR2 YYNGEE. Trimming at V came to 4 bases and at J to 0 bases, leaving 4 bases not matched to a gene. Profiling relied on immunoSEQ multiplex PCR, and the TCRdb table lists in-frame clones only, not all of them. The sample lists 50,000 to 55,000 clones; about 82% were seen once. This receptor was obtained from a man aged 30 to 45 with a blood cancer, CMV-positive, and with a related stem cell donor. The V and J genes are TRBV9 and TRBJ2-7; 7 positions agree with TRBD2. Material: PBMCs. CDR3 amino acids: CASSRGDSSYEQYF. For the CDR3, the DNA is TGTGCCAGCAGCCGGGGGGACTCCTCCTACGAGCAGTACTTC.